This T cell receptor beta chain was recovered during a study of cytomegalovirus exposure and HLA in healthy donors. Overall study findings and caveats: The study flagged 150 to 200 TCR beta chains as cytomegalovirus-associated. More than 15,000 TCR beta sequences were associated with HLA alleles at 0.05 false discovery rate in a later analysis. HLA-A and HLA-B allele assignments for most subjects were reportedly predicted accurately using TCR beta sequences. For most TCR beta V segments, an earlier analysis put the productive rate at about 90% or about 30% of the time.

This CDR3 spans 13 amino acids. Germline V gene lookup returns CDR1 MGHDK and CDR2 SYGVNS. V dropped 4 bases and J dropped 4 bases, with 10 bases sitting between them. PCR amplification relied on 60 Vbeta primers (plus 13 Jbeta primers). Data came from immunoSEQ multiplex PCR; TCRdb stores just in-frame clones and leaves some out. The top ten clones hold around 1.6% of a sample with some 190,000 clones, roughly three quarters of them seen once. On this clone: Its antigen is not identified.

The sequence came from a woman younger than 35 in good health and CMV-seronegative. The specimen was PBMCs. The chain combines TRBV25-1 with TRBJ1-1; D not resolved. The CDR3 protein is CASSVMTGTEAFF. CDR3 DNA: TGTGCCAGCAGTGTCATGACGGGCACTGAAGCTTTCTTT.